Following are 18 T cell receptor beta chains from one sample sequenced in a study of vaccination and CD4 T cells after COVID-19. As to treatment: roughly 10-day PBMC culture with coronavirus spike peptide pools or control peptides (ViraFEST assay). Researchers used the Oncomine TCR Beta short-read assay to sequence DNA from cultured CD4+ T cells. MiXCR, applied by TCRdb to the PCR reads, yields one record per CDR3 protein. The table lists about 16,000 distinct CDR3 sequences, around 48% of them singletons, with 11% to 15% in the top ten. No antigen is known for these receptors. The sample comprised CD4+ T cells from blood, cultured in vitro. The receptors were gathered from a human donor who had recovered from COVID-19.

The rearrangement links TRBV5-1 to TRBJ1-2; 12 bases line up with TRBD1. CDR1 is SGHRS, CDR2 YFSETQ, per germline. J was trimmed by 12 bases and V by 0 bases; bases with no gene match: 3. There are 13 residues in the CDR3. The chain's CDR3 is CASSLGDRGRHTF. CDR3 sequence (DNA): TGCGCCAGCAGCTTGGGGGACAGGGGGCGTCACACCTTC.

This clonotype showed up just once. The V gene is TRBV5-1, the J gene TRBJ1-1; D may be TRBD1 (6 bases). V was pared by 3 bases and J by 6 bases, with 12 bases between. CDR3 length: 13 amino acids. Germline assignment: CDR1 SGHRS and CDR2 YFSETQ. The CDR3: CASSYTGKAEAFF. CDR3 DNA: TGCGCCAGCAGCTATACAGGGAAGGCTGAAGCTTTCTTT. The whole variable domain, remainder taken from reference TRBV5-1 and TRBJ1-1, is KAGVTQTPRYLIKTRGQQVTLSCSPISGHRSVSWYQQTPGQGLQFLFEYFSETQRNKGNFPGRFSGRQFSNSRSEMNVSTLELGDSALYLCASSYTGKAEAFFGQGTRLTVV.

This clonotype was seen only a few times. This chain uses TRBV30 with TRBJ1-1; D uncertain. This CDR3 is 13 amino acids long. Per germline, CDR1 GTSNPN and CDR2 SVGIG (reference sequence). V was trimmed by 4 bases and J by 2 bases, leaving 11 bases between them. The DNA of the CDR3 is TGTGCCTGGATGGGTACATTCAACACTGAAGCTTTCTTT. It encodes CAWMGTFNTEAFF.

The rearrangement uses TRBV27 and TRBJ2-3, with D uncertain. Germline V gene lookup returns CDR1 MNHEY and CDR2 SMNVEV (reference sequence). This CDR3 spans 16 amino acids. The V and J ends lost 1 base and 0 bases respectively, with 11 bases between them. CDR3 bases: TGTGCCAGCAGTTTATTCGGCACCAGAAGCACAGATACGCAGTATTTT. It specifies CASSLFGTRSTDTQYF.

The chain couples TRBV7-6 to TRBJ2-3; perhaps TRBD1 as D (5 bases). The length of the CDR3 is 16 residues. The V gene lost 0 bases and the J gene lost 4 bases, with 14 bases spanning the gap. From germline, CDR1 is SGHVS and CDR2 FNYEAQ. CDR3 coding DNA: TGTGCCAGCAGCTTAGCTGGGGCTAGTGGGGCAGATACGCAGTATTTT. Protein sequence: CASSLAGASGADTQYF.

The chain joins TRBV6-5 to TRBJ2-5; 12 bases are a match to TRBD2. V was pared by 1 base and J by 3 bases, with 3 bases of the junction left unmatched. The CDR3 has 16 residues. Germline lookup yields CDR1 MNHEY and CDR2 SVGAGI. The CDR3 coding sequence is TGTGCCAGCAGTTACTGGAGGACTAGCGGGGAAGAGACCCAGTACTTC. The encoded protein is CASSYWRTSGEETQYF.

Only a few counts were recorded for this clonotype. V usage is TRBV28 and J usage is TRBJ1-2; D is unresolved. This CDR3 spans 12 amino acids. V was clipped by 6 bases and J by 5 bases, with 10 bases between them. CDR1 is MDHEN, CDR2 SYDVKM, per germline. The CDR3 nucleotides are TGTGCCAGCAGCAAACGGGGTTATGGCTACACCTTC. It yields the protein CASSKRGYGYTF.

The V call is TRBV20-1, the J call TRBJ2-7; the D gene is possibly TRBD1 (5 bases). Trimming took off 4 bases at V and 5 bases at J, with 12 bases between the two ends. This CDR3 is built from 12 residues. Germline CDR1 is DFQATT and CDR2 is SNEGSKA (reference sequence). The DNA of the CDR3 is TGCAGTGCTACCTCGGACACCCACGAGCAGTACTTC. The encoded protein is CSATSDTHEQYF.

The V gene is TRBV7-2, the J gene TRBJ2-3, with D perhaps matching TRBD1 or TRBD2 (6 bases each). The CDR3 spans 16 residues. Trimming took 3 bases from V and 0 from J, leaving 13 bases between them. CDR1 and CDR2 from the germline V gene are SGHTA and FQGNSA. The CDR3 bases are TGTGCCAGCAGCTTGTTAAGGGGGGCTAGCACAGATACGCAGTATTTT. The encoded protein is CASSLLRGASTDTQYF.

V usage is TRBV19 and J usage is TRBJ2-2, with 9 bases matching TRBD1. This CDR3 has 14 residues. Unmatched junction bases numbered 1, after V lost 4 bases and J lost 4 bases. Germline CDR1 and CDR2: LNHDA and SQIVND (reference sequence). CDR3 region: CASSTDRGTGELFF. For the CDR3, the DNA is TGTGCCAGTAGTACGGACAGGGGCACCGGGGAGCTGTTTTTT.

The chain recombines TRBV5-6 with TRBJ2-7, with a weak D call TRBD1 (5 bases). V was trimmed by 3 bases and J by 7 bases, leaving 8 bases between them. This CDR3 has 11 residues. The germline V gene encodes CDR1 SGHDT and CDR2 YYEEEE. The CDR3 sequence: CASSSRGEQYF. The DNA of the CDR3 is TGTGCCAGCAGCTCAAGGGGAGAGCAGTACTTC.

This clonotype was seen only a few times. The DNA of the CDR3 is TGTGCCAGCAGCCCAGGGGCTAGCGGGGGGACCCAGTACTTC. Its translation is CASSPGASGGTQYF. This chain links TRBV7-3 with TRBJ2-5; TRBD2 matches 10 bases. The CDR3 length is 14 residues. CDR1 and CDR2 (germline): SGHTA, FQGTGA. V lost 5 bases and J lost 7; bases outside the gene matches: 7.

The rearrangement joins TRBV4-3 to TRBJ2-1; 13 bases agree with TRBD2. Germline V CDR1 and CDR2: LGHNA, YSLEER. The V and J ends lost 0 bases and 7 bases, in that order; junction bases with no gene match: 12. The CDR3 length is 19 residues. The CDR3 protein is CASSQDEGWVTSGRNEQFF. CDR3 nucleotides: TGCGCCAGCAGCCAAGATGAAGGATGGGTGACTAGCGGGAGGAATGAGCAGTTCTTC.

The chain employs TRBV6-1 and TRBJ1-1; D uncertain. There are 16 residues in the CDR3. CDR1 and CDR2 from the germline V gene are MNHNS and SASEGT. The V end was cut by 4 bases, the J end by 0 bases, with 15 bases between. Here the CDR3 reads CASSVHRKTLNTEAFF. The CDR3, as DNA: TGTGCCAGCAGTGTGCACAGAAAGACCTTGAACACTGAAGCTTTCTTT.

V is TRBV6-1 and J is TRBJ2-1; D not resolved. CDR3 length: 15 amino acids. CDR1 MNHNS and CDR2 SASEGT come from the germline V gene. Trimming pared 2 bases from V and 0 bases from J, leaving 8 bases between. The DNA for the CDR3 is TGTGCCAGCAGTGAAAGGACGAGCTCCTACAATGAGCAGTTCTTC. This codes for CASSERTSSYNEQFF.

This clonotype was counted only a few times. This chain joins TRBV7-2 and TRBJ2-4, with D tentatively TRBD1 or TRBD2 (5 bases each). The CDR3 extends over 14 amino acids. The V end lost 7 bases, the J end lost 5 bases, and 15 bases lay between the germline ends. The germline V gene encodes CDR1 SGHTA and CDR2 FQGNSA. The CDR3 sequence is CASTPGTTQNIQYF. In nucleotides, the CDR3 is TGTGCCAGCACCCCCGGGACGACACAAAACATTCAGTACTTC.

The chain recombines TRBV6-1 with TRBJ2-1; the D is unclear. V lost 6 bases, J lost 10 bases, and 10 bases lay in between. This CDR3 comprises 11 residues. Germline V gives CDR1 MNHNS, CDR2 SASEGT. The CDR3, as DNA: TGTGCCAGCAGCACCAGTAGGGAGCAGTTCTTC. As protein: CASSTSREQFF.

Only a few counts were recorded for this clonotype. CDR3 residues: CSAEASGDADTQYF. The DNA of the CDR3 is TGCAGTGCTGAGGCTAGCGGGGACGCAGATACGCAGTATTTT. The chain recombines TRBV20-1 with TRBJ2-3; 9 bases map to TRBD2. The germline CDR1 and CDR2 sequences are DFQATT and SNEGSKA (reference sequence). The CDR3 covers 14 residues. J lost 4 bases, V lost 5 bases, and 7 bases had no gene match.